This passage covers 16 T cell receptor beta chains from one sample sequenced in a study of T-cell reconstitution after alpha-beta-depleted transplantation in children. Unique molecular identifiers featured in how the TCRbeta library was prepared. TCRdb redid the calling of the PCR reads with MiXCR, one entry per CDR3 protein. The sample lists hundreds of thousands of distinct CDR3 sequences, 13% occurring once. The specimen was PBMCs, mostly from graft donor cells, collected 360 days after TCRalphabeta/CD19-depleted stem cell transplant. The receptors were sampled from a male patient aged 10-17 years who had a stem cell transplant for acute myeloid leukemia, so the T cells may come from the graft donor.

The rearrangement uses TRBV9 and TRBJ2-2; D might be TRBD1 or TRBD2, each matching 6 bases. The CDR3 is made up of 19 amino acids. Germline CDR1 and CDR2: SGDLS and YYNGEE. Trimming left V 0 bases short and J 0 bases short, with 18 bases between. In DNA, the CDR3 is TGTGCCAGCAGCGTAGTCCCTGGGGGGCCCTACGCGAACACCGGGGAGCTGTTTTTT. Protein sequence: CASSVVPGGPYANTGELFF.

This clonotype occurred many times. At one end the junction does not follow the germline gene, possibly because of a read error. The chain couples TRBV7-9 to TRBJ2-1; 11 bases are shared with TRBD2. Germline V gene data show CDR1 as SEHNR and CDR2 as FQNEAQ (reference sequence). The CDR3 consists of 15 residues. CDR3 coding DNA: TGCGCCAGCAGCTTGGAACTAGCGGGAGCAAATGAGCAGTTCTTC. Translated, it gives CASSLELAGANEQFF.

This clonotype was recorded many times. V and J are TRBV5-1 and TRBJ1-2, with no clear D. Germline V gene sequence: CDR1 SGHRS, CDR2 YFSETQ. The ends were cut back, 4 bases at V and 3 bases at J, with 19 bases in the middle. This CDR3 region has 16 residues. The CDR3, as DNA: TGCGCCAGCAGCCCCCGGACGGCGGCGGTCGACTATGGCTACACCTTC. Amino acids: CASSPRTAAVDYGYTF.

The gene calls are TRBV7-2 and TRBJ2-3; TRBD1 matches at 10 bases. CDR1 SGHTA and CDR2 FQGNSA come from the germline V gene. J was trimmed by 6 bases and V by 4 bases; bases with no gene match: 10. The CDR3 sequence is 16 residues long. The chain's CDR3 is CASSWGQGQNLDTQYF. As DNA, the CDR3 is TGTGCCAGCAGCTGGGGACAGGGGCAAAACCTGGATACGCAGTATTTT.

This clonotype was counted at least ten times. This rearrangement joins TRBV29-1 to TRBJ2-2, with a weak D call TRBD2 (6 bases). CDR1 SQVTM and CDR2 ANQGSEA come from the germline V gene. This CDR3 is 13 amino acids long. The V end was cut by 7 bases, the J end by 7 bases, with 16 bases between. CDR3 bases: TGCAGCGGGCGACTAGATGGGGTCGGGGAGCTGTTTTTT. It translates to CSGRLDGVGELFF.

This clonotype was seen more than once but under ten times. The chain links TRBV11-2 to TRBJ2-7; D is unresolved. Trimming removed 1 base from V and 4 bases from J, with 8 bases in between. In germline, CDR1 is SGHAT, CDR2 FQNNGV. The CDR3 contains 13 residues. The CDR3 here is CASSLVLLYEQYF. Here the CDR3 DNA reads TGTGCCAGCAGCTTAGTTTTATTGTACGAGCAGTACTTC.

This clonotype has a count of ten or more. The chain carries TRBV7-2 and TRBJ2-7; TRBD2 matches at 7 bases. CDR1 is SGHTA and CDR2 is FQGNSA in the germline V gene. CDR3 length: 15 amino acids. V was clipped by 1 base and J by 4 bases; unmatched bases: 7. For the CDR3, the DNA is TGTGCCAGCAGCTTAGAAGGCGGGAGTTCTTACGAGCAGTACTTC. Its protein is CASSLEGGSSYEQYF.

The chain is built from TRBV7-8 and TRBJ2-2; maybe TRBD2 (5 bases). V lost 4 bases and J lost 3, with 15 bases in between. Germline CDR1 reads SGHVS; CDR2 reads FQNEAQ. This CDR3 is 16 amino acids long. CDR3 sequence: CASSSSDYSYTGELFF. The CDR3 DNA sequence: TGTGCCAGCAGCTCCTCCGACTATTCCTACACCGGGGAGCTGTTTTTT.

The table lists this clonotype with many counts. The rearrangement joins TRBV6-1 to TRBJ1-1, with D hard to call. V was pared by 6 bases and J by 0 bases, with 11 bases between. The CDR3 has 14 residues. The germline gives CDR1 MNHNS, CDR2 SASEGT. In DNA, the CDR3 is TGTGCCAGCAGCCTTCAGAGTATGAACACTGAAGCTTTCTTT. Amino acid sequence: CASSLQSMNTEAFF.

The CDR3 bases are TGCAGTGCTAGAGGACAACGGGGAAGCTCCTACAATGAGCAGTTCTTC. As protein: CSARGQRGSSYNEQFF. The J gene is TRBJ2-1, the V gene TRBV20-1, with a tentative D call TRBD2 (5 bases). The V gene's germline CDR1 is DFQATT and CDR2 SNEGSKA (reference sequence). V was pared by 1 base and J by 0 bases, with 13 bases between. The CDR3 runs to 16 residues.

CDR3 coding DNA: TGTGCCAGCAGCCTTCACAGGGTTCCAGATACGCAGTATTTT. Amino acids: CASSLHRVPDTQYF. The rearrangement joins TRBV7-3 to TRBJ2-3; D is perhaps TRBD1 (6 bases). The CDR3 extends over 14 amino acids. Per the germline V gene, CDR1 is SGHTA and CDR2 is FQGTGA. V lost 5 bases to trimming and J lost 4 bases, with 13 bases between them.

The V gene is TRBV12-3 or TRBV12-4, the J gene TRBJ2-2; unclear D gene. This CDR3 is 13 amino acids long. V was cut by 1 base and J by 7 bases, with 7 bases left in between. CDR3 nucleotide sequence: TGTGCCAGCAGTTTAGGGTCCCTCGGGGAGCTGTTTTTT. Its protein product is CASSLGSLGELFF.

The chain joins TRBV30 to TRBJ2-5, with 7 bases lining up with TRBD2. J lost 4 bases, V lost 4 bases, and 3 bases had no gene match. The length of the CDR3 is 12 residues. CDR1 is GTSNPN, CDR2 SVGIG, per germline (reference sequence). CDR3 region: CAWIGGGETQYF. As DNA, the CDR3 is TGTGCCTGGATTGGGGGGGGAGAGACCCAGTACTTC.

This clonotype was counted at least ten times. The chain recombines TRBV12-3 or TRBV12-4 with TRBJ1-5; TRBD1 is a possible D gene (5 bases). The CDR3 loop spans 15 amino acids. Trimming took 6 bases from V and 6 from J, leaving 18 bases between them. CDR3 sequence (DNA): TGTGCCAGCAGCTTGACGGACGGGGGAATTCAGCCCCAGCATTTT. Its translation: CASSLTDGGIQPQHF.

The rearrangement uses TRBV23-1 and TRBJ2-7, with unresolved D. TRBV23-1 is annotated as an ORF whose role is uncertain. Trimming took 3 bases from V and 6 from J, leaving 9 bases between them. This CDR3 is 12 amino acids long. The CDR3 reads CASSQWGPEQYF. DNA for the CDR3: TGCGCCAGCAGTCAGTGGGGTCCCGAGCAGTACTTC.

V usage is TRBV7-3 and J usage is TRBJ2-1; TRBD2 matches 12 bases. J lost 8 bases, V lost 5 bases, and 10 bases had no gene match. This CDR3 contains 16 residues. The germline CDR1 and CDR2 sequences are SGHTA and FQGTGA. The chain's CDR3 is CASSPKTSGRRDEQFF. The CDR3 coding sequence is TGTGCCAGCAGCCCGAAGACTAGCGGGAGAAGAGATGAGCAGTTCTTC.